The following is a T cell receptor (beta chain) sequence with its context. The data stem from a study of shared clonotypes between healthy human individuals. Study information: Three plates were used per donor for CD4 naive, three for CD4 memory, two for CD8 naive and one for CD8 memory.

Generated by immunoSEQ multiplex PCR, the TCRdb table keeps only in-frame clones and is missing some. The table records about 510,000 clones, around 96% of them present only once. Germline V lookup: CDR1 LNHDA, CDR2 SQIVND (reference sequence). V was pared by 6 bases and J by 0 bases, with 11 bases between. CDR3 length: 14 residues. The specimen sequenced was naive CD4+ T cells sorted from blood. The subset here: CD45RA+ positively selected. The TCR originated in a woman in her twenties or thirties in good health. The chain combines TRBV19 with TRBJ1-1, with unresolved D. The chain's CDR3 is CASSSRLMNTEAFF. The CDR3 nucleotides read TGTGCCAGTAGCTCCCGCCTGATGAACACTGAAGCTTTCTTT. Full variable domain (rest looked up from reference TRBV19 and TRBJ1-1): DGGITQSPKYLFRKEGQNVTLSCEQNLNHDAMYWYRQDPGQGLRLIYYSQIVNDFQKGDIAEGYSVSREKKESFPLTVTSAQKNPTAFYLCASSSRLMNTEAFFGQGTRLTVV.